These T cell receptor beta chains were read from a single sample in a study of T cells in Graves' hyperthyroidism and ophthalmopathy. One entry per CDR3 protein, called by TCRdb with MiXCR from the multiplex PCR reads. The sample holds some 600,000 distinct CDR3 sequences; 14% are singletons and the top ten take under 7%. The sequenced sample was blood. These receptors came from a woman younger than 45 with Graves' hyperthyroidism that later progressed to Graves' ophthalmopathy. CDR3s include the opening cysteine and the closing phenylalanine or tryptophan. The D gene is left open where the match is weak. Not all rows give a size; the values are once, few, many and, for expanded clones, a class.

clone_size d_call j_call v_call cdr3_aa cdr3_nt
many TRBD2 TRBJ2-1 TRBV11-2 CASSNTPVAGVRDNEQFF TGTGCCAGCAGCAATACCCCAGTAGCGGGAGTTCGCGACAATGAGCAGTTCTTC
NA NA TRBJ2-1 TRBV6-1 CASSEWHNEQFF TGTGCCAGCAGTGAATGGCACAATGAGCAGTTCTTC
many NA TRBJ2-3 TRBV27 CASWDGHTQYF TGTGCCAGCTGGGACGGGCATACGCAGTATTTT
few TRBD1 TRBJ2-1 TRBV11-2 CASSTGQGADNEQFF TGTGCCAGCAGCACGGGACAGGGGGCGGACAATGAGCAGTTCTTC
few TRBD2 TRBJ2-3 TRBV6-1 CASSFPLAGSTDTQYF TGTGCCAGCAGTTTCCCACTAGCGGGAAGCACAGATACGCAGTATTTT
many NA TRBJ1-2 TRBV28 CASSFGRSFGYGYTF TGTGCCAGCAGTTTCGGAAGGAGTTTTGGCTATGGCTACACCTTC
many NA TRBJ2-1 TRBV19 CASSIDAAADRREQFF TGTGCCAGTAGTATAGACGCCGCAGCCGACAGGAGGGAGCAGTTCTTC
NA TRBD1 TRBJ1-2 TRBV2 CASSTPGQERGYTF TGTGCCAGCAGTACCCCGGGACAGGAACGGGGCTACACCTTC
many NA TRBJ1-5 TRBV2 CASMRDSNQPQHF TGTGCCAGCATGAGGGATAGCAATCAGCCCCAGCATTTT
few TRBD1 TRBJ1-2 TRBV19 CASSGTGRPNYGYTF TGTGCCAGTAGTGGGACAGGTCGACCTAACTATGGCTACACCTTC
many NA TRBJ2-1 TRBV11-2 CASSLDRYGEQFF TGTGCCAGCAGCTTAGACAGGTACGGTGAGCAGTTCTTC
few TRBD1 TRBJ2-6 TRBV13 CASSLRGQTGANVLTF TGTGCCAGCAGCTTAAGGGGGCAGACTGGGGCCAACGTCCTGACTTTC
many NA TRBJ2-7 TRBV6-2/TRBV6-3 CASRLTVGGSYEQYF TGTGCCAGCAGGCTGACAGTGGGGGGCTCCTACGAGCAGTACTTC
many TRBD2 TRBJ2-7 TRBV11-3 CASSLLAGGPREQYF TGTGCCAGCAGCTTACTAGCGGGAGGGCCTCGGGAGCAGTACTTC
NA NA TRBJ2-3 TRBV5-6 CASSLSPGSTDTQYF TGTGCCAGCAGCTTATCCCCCGGCAGCACAGATACGCAGTATTTT
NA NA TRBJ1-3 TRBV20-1 CSAPYGKTIYF TGCAGTGCCCCGTATGGAAAGACCATATATTTT
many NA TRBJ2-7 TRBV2 CASSDRARVPYEQYF TGTGCCAGCAGTGATCGAGCCAGGGTTCCCTACGAGCAGTACTTC
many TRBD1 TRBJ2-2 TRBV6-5 CASSYRGLDHGELFF TGTGCCAGCAGTTACAGGGGGCTGGATCACGGGGAGCTGTTTTTT
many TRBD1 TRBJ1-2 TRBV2 CATRTGTGEGYTF TGTGCCACCCGAACAGGGACAGGGGAGGGCTACACCTTC
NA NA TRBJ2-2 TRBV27 CASSLVVVGELFF TGTGCCAGCAGTTTAGTAGTAGTCGGGGAGCTGTTTTTT
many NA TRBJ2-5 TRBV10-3 CAISESNTETQYF TGTGCCATCAGTGAGTCGAACACGGAGACCCAGTACTTC
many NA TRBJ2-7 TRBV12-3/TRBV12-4 CAIRIAGTSYEQYF TGTGCCATACGTATTGCGGGAACGTCCTACGAGCAGTACTTC
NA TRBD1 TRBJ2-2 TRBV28 CASTPPGTGGGELFF TGTGCCAGCACCCCCCCCGGGACAGGGGGCGGGGAGCTGTTTTTT
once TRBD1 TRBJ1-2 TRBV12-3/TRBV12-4 CASSLTRTGVRGYTF TGTGCCAGCAGTTTAACCCGGACAGGGGTGCGAGGCTACACCTTC
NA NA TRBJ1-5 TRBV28 CASRPRDRFSNQPQHF TGTGCCAGCAGGCCGCGGGACCGGTTTAGCAATCAGCCCCAGCATTTT
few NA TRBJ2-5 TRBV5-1 CASSFRETQGETQYF TGCGCCAGCAGCTTTCGGGAGACCCAGGGTGAGACCCAGTACTTC